The 7 T cell receptor beta chains below were found in one sample sequenced in a study of blood T cells in healthy people across ages. PCR was performed a second time for about 6 to 11 cycles using a sample-barcoded 5' primer and a J-beta primer mix. TCRdb ran MiXCR on the 5' RACE reads and lists one entry per CDR3 protein. The sample records approximately 850,000 distinct CDR3 sequences, roughly 64% being singletons. Sequenced sample: blood. The receptor source for this set is a man aged 30 to 45 in good health.

This clonotype has only a few counts. The chain carries TRBV15 and TRBJ2-3, with D maybe TRBD1 (5 bases). The germline gives CDR1 LNHNV, CDR2 YYDKDF (reference sequence). Trimming shortened V by 1 base and J by 2 bases, and 13 bases separated the two germline ends. The CDR3 covers 16 residues. For the CDR3, the DNA is TGTGCCACCAGCAGAGTTGGGAAGACAGACACAGATACGCAGTATTTT. Translation gives CATSRVGKTDTDTQYF.

This clonotype was observed a few times. The chain links TRBV4-2 to TRBJ2-6; a weak D match, TRBD1 (5 bases). CDR3 length: 15 residues. CDR1 and CDR2 from the germline V gene are LGHNA and YNFKEQ. The V and J ends lost 4 bases and 0 bases respectively, with 7 bases between them. CDR3 protein: CASSLDTSGANVLTF. The CDR3 nucleotides are TGTGCCAGCAGCCTGGACACCTCTGGGGCCAACGTCCTGACTTTC.

The chain carries TRBV4-1 and TRBJ2-1; 13 positions match TRBD2. The length of the CDR3 is 16 residues. CDR1 and CDR2 (germline): MGHRA, YSYEKL. J was trimmed by 9 bases and V by 1 base; bases with no gene match: 6. CDR3 amino acids: CASSQGTSGSLSEQFF. CDR3 coding DNA: TGCGCCAGCAGCCAAGGGACTAGCGGGAGTCTCAGTGAGCAGTTCTTC.

The chain links TRBV28 to TRBJ2-3; 10 bases line up with TRBD2. The CDR3 loop spans 15 amino acids. Germline assignment: CDR1 MDHEN and CDR2 SYDVKM. V gave up 3 bases and J gave up 6 bases; unmatched junction bases: 6. CDR3 sequence (DNA): TGTGCCAGCAGTTTTCCGGGGACTAGCGTGGATACGCAGTATTTT. Translating it yields CASSFPGTSVDTQYF.

This chain links TRBV20-1 with TRBJ1-1; no clear D gene. From germline, CDR1 is DFQATT and CDR2 SNEGSKA (reference sequence). V lost 5 bases, J lost 1 base, and 14 bases lay in between. The CDR3 totals 14 residues. CDR3: CSAVIPDWNTEAFF. The CDR3 DNA reads as TGCAGTGCTGTTATCCCCGACTGGAACACTGAAGCTTTCTTT.

The genes are TRBV12-3 or TRBV12-4 and TRBJ2-1; D remains ambiguous. V was shortened by 4 bases and J by 8 bases, with 9 bases between the two germline ends. The CDR3 totals 12 residues. The chain's CDR3 is CASSSDRHEQFF. The CDR3 region has the DNA TGTGCCAGCAGTTCCGATAGACATGAGCAGTTCTTC.

This chain connects TRBV28 to TRBJ2-1; 9 bases match TRBD2. The V gene's germline CDR1 is MDHEN and CDR2 SYDVKM. V was pared by 4 bases and J by 8 bases, with 12 bases of the junction left unmatched. The CDR3 loop spans 16 amino acids. The CDR3 region has the DNA TGTGCCAGCAGTTCCCCGGCAAGCGGGAGGAGCGATGAGCAGTTCTTC. Translation gives CASSSPASGRSDEQFF.